This T cell receptor (beta chain) was retrieved from a study of graft-versus-host responses after intestinal transplantation. Overall study context: Among the recipients, all got anti-thymocyte globulin induction and then tacrolimus and steroids for around three years.

Per the germline V gene, CDR1 is SGHNT and CDR2 is YYREEE (reference sequence). Trimming shortened V by 4 bases and J by 0 bases, and 11 bases separated the two germline ends. There are 14 residues in the CDR3. Here immunoSEQ multiplex PCR was the method, and the copy in TCRdb shows in-frame clones only, minus some. The data hold tens of thousands of clones, with about 95% observed a single time. To note about this clone: The antigen remains undetermined.

Study-wide results and limits: Early after transplant, HvG declines were associated with peak levels of circulating GvH clones.

The sample was unstimulated CD8+ T cells sorted from spleen or lymph node cells, taken before transplant. This sequence was found in a human donor who was the organ donor for an intestinal transplant. This chain uses TRBV5-4 with TRBJ2-7; D is unclear. CDR3 DNA: TGTGCCAGCAGCCCGGACGGCGACTCCTACGAGCAGTACTTC. Its protein is CASSPDGDSYEQYF.